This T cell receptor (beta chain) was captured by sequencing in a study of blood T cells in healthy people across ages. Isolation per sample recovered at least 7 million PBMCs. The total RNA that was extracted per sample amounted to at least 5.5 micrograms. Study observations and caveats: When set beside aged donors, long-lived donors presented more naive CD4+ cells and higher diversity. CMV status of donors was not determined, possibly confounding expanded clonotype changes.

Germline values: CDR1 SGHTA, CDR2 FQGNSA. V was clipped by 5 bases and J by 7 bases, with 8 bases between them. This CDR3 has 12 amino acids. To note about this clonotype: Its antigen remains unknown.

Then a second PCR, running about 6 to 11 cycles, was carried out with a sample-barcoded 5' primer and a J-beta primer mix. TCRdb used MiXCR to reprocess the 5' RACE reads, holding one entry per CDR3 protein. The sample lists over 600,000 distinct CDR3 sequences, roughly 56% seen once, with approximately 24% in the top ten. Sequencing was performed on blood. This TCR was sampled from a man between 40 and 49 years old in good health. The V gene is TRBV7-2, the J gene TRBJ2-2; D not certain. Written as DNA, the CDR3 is TGTGCCAGCAGCCCCCCTCACGGGGAGCTGTTTTTT. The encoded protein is CASSPPHGELFF.